The T cell receptor (beta chain) described here comes from a study of blood T cell repertoires in COVID-19. Whole-study context: Spain, Italy and the United States supplied samples that represented acute and convalescent COVID-19. Nucleic acid was either cDNA or gDNA, and it came from T cells, B-cell-depleted T cells, or PBMCs.

Trimming cost V 10 bases and J 9 bases; bases outside gene matches: 5. This CDR3 is 12 amino acids long. Germline loops: CDR1 LNHDA, CDR2 SQIVND (reference sequence). Recruited during active infection, patients (from Seattle) were subsequently followed longitudinally. In the original processing: Quantification of nucleated cells was approximated via reference gene primer amplification. Sequencing was performed with immunoSEQ multiplex PCR; in TCRdb, only in-frame clones are kept and a portion is missing. That table is the source of V, J and clone size, and D and trimming were worked out from the DNA. The data hold tens of thousands of clones, with under 85% observed a single time. The sample holds a few counts of this clone.

This TCR came from a man between 50 and 59 years old with COVID-19, enrolled during active disease. Sample: peripheral blood. The chain combines TRBV19 with TRBJ1-5; 11 bases match TRBD1. The chain's CDR3 is CATGDRGRPQHF. CDR3 DNA: TGTGCCACCGGGGACAGGGGGAGGCCCCAGCATTTT. The variable domain in full, with the rest retrieved from reference TRBV19 and TRBJ1-5, is DGGITQSPKYLFRKEGQNVTLSCEQNLNHDAMYWYRQDPGQGLRLIYYSQIVNDFQKGDIAEGYSVSREKKESFPLTVTSAQKNPTAFYLCATGDRGRPQHFGDGTRLSIL.